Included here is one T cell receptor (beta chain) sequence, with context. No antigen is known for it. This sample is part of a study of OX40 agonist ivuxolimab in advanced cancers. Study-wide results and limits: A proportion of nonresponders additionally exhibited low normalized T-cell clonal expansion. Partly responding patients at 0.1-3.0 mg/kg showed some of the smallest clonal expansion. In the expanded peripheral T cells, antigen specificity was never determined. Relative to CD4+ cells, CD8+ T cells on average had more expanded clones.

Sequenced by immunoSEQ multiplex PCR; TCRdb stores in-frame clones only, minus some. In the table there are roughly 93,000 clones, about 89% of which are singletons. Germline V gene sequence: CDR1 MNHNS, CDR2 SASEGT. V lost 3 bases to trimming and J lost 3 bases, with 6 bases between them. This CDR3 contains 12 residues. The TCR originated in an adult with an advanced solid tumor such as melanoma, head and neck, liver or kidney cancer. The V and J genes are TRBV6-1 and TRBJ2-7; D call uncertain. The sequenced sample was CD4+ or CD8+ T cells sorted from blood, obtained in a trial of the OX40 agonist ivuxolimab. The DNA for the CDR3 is TGTGCCAGCAGTGAGCCCGTCTACGAGCAGTACTTC. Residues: CASSEPVYEQYF.